This T cell receptor beta chain stems from a study of blood T cells in healthy people across ages. The study's findings and limits: Total diversity from one million sequenced T cells was likely underestimated.

The germline V and J ends were trimmed by 3 bases and 4 bases, with 11 bases remaining between them. This CDR3 contains 14 residues. CDR1 LGHDT and CDR2 YNNKEL come from the germline V gene (reference sequence). A sample-barcoded 5' primer and a J-beta primer mix were used in a second PCR of roughly 7 to 11 cycles. TCRdb fed the 5' RACE reads into MiXCR, producing one record per CDR3 protein. The table shows over 1.5 million distinct CDR3 sequences, with approximately 50% occurring only once. Comment on this clonotype: As yet, its antigen is unknown.

The sequencing sample was made of blood. The sequence came from a woman in her thirties or forties in good health. The chain uses TRBV3-1 and TRBJ2-3; the D is unclear. The CDR3: CASSHHGRADTQYF. The CDR3 DNA reads as TGTGCCAGCAGCCATCATGGAAGGGCAGATACGCAGTATTTT.